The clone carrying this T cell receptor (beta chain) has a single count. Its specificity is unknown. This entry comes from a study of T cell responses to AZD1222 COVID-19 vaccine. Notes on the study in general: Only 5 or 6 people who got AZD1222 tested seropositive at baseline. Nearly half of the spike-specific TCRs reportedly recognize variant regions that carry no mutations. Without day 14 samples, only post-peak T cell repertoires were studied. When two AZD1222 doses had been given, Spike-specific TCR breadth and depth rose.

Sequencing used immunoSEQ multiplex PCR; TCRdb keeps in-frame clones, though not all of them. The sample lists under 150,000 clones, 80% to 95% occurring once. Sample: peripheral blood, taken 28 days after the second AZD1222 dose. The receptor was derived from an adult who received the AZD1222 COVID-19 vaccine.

CDR3 residues: CASSRDRVHGNTIYF. The CDR3 nucleotides read TGTGCCAGCTCACGGGACAGGGTACATGGAAACACCATATATTTT. The rearrangement joins TRBV18 to TRBJ1-3, with 9 nucleotides matching TRBD1. The CDR3 length is 15 residues. The germline V gene has CDR1 KGHSH and CDR2 LQKENI. J gave up 3 bases and V 4 bases, and 4 bases lay outside the gene matches.